This note documents a single T cell receptor beta chain sequence. This entry comes from a study of blood T cells in healthy people across ages. Then a second PCR, running about 7 to 11 cycles, was carried out with a sample-barcoded 5' primer and a J-beta primer mix. TCRdb processed the 5' RACE reads anew with MiXCR; each CDR3 protein has one entry. This sample carries about 1.8 million distinct CDR3 sequences, about 49% of them seen once, and the ten largest clones take less than 2.5%. Source material: blood. The sequence derives from a woman in her thirties or forties in good health.

CDR3: CASNSQGVEQYF. The CDR3 DNA sequence: TGTGCCAGCAACTCACAGGGGGTCGAGCAGTACTTC. The chain recombines TRBV28 with TRBJ2-7; 8 bases match TRBD1. Trimming removed 7 bases from V and 6 bases from J; junction bases left unmatched: 5. The length of the CDR3 is 12 residues. Germline V CDR1 and CDR2: MDHEN, SYDVKM. Complete variable domain (other parts from reference TRBV28 and TRBJ2-7): DVKVTQSSRYLVKRTGEKVFLECVQDMDHENMFWYRQDPGLGLRLIYFSYDVKMKEKGDIPEGYSVSREKKERFSLILESASTNQTSMYLCASNSQGVEQYFGPGTRLTVT.